The 16 T cell receptor beta chains presented below share a single source sample, sequenced in a study of OX40 agonist ivuxolimab in advanced cancers. Clones were read by immunoSEQ multiplex PCR, and TCRdb kept only the in-frame ones, dropping some. Here the sample spans tens of thousands of clones, 90% to 95% being singletons. The sequences come from CD4+ or CD8+ T cells sorted from blood, collected in a trial of the OX40 agonist ivuxolimab. The receptors stem from an adult with an advanced solid tumor such as melanoma, head and neck, liver or kidney cancer.

This clone came up a few times. The chain uses TRBV2 and TRBJ1-1; a weak D match, TRBD1 (6 bases). The CDR3 has 14 amino acids. Per germline, CDR1 SNHLY and CDR2 FYNNEI. Between the trimmed V and J ends, which lost 9 bases and 1 base, there was a span of 15 bases. The CDR3 DNA sequence: TGTGCCAGGGCTAGACAGGACAGGAACACTGAAGCTTTCTTT. Protein sequence: CARARQDRNTEAFF.

The chain links TRBV2 to TRBJ2-7, with D perhaps assigned TRBD1 or TRBD2 (5 bases each). The V gene lost 6 bases and the J gene lost 2 bases, with 20 bases spanning the gap. The CDR3 loop spans 16 amino acids. Germline V gene data show CDR1 as SNHLY and CDR2 as FYNNEI. The CDR3 DNA sequence: TGTGCCAGCAGCGCACGACCCTCCGGGACGACCTACGAGCAGTACTTC. It specifies CASSARPSGTTYEQYF.

This clone was recorded once. The chain has TRBV29-1 and TRBJ2-7; TRBD1 matches at 7 bases. CDR3 length: 12 amino acids. The junction had 5 bases not matched to a gene; V was cut back by 5 bases and J by 4 bases. Germline assignment: CDR1 SQVTM and CDR2 ANQGSEA. CDR3 region: CSVTLQGYEQYF. The CDR3 bases are TGCAGCGTTACGTTACAGGGGTACGAGCAGTACTTC.

This clone was detected only once. The chain joins TRBV2 to TRBJ2-3; 8 bases are shared with TRBD1. Germline V CDR1 and CDR2: SNHLY, FYNNEI. The J segment lost 5 bases and the V segment lost 7 bases, leaving 8 bases of the junction unmatched. This CDR3 has 14 amino acids. CDR3 amino acids: CASKRTGTGDTQYF. For the CDR3, the DNA is TGTGCCAGCAAGAGGACAGGGACGGGAGATACGCAGTATTTT. Complete variable domain (other parts from reference TRBV2 and TRBJ2-3): EPEVTQTPSHQVTQMGQEVILRCVPISNHLYFYWYRQILGQKVEFLVSFYNNEISEKSEIFDDQFSVERPDGSNFTLKIRSTKLEDSAMYFCASKRTGTGDTQYFGPGTRLTVL.

The genes are TRBV10-3 and TRBJ1-1; 9 nucleotides line up with TRBD1. The CDR3 loop spans 16 amino acids. The junction had 9 bases not matched to a gene; V was cut back by 6 bases and J by 1 base. Germline V gives CDR1 ENHRY, CDR2 SYGVKD. The CDR3 loop is CAISHNVGQGNTEAFF. In DNA form, the CDR3 reads TGTGCCATCAGCCATAATGTGGGACAGGGGAACACTGAAGCTTTCTTT.

This clone was seen a few times. This chain joins TRBV11-2 and TRBJ2-2; D ambiguous. Germline-derived CDR1 and CDR2 are SGHAT and FQNNGV. V was trimmed by 5 bases and J by 3 bases, leaving 4 bases between them. This CDR3 is built from 12 residues. CDR3 residues: CASSRDTGELFF. The CDR3 nucleotides are TGTGCCAGCAGCCGAGACACCGGGGAGCTGTTTTTT.

The chain combines TRBV30 with TRBJ2-7, with 10 bases fitting TRBD1. The CDR3 is made up of 12 amino acids. The V gene's germline CDR1 is GTSNPN and CDR2 SVGIG (reference sequence). V shed 5 bases, J shed 5 bases, and the junction held 3 bases outside the gene matches. CDR3 sequence reads: CAWGTGANEQYF. The CDR3 coding sequence is TGTGCCTGGGGGACAGGGGCTAACGAGCAGTACTTC.

The V gene is TRBV11-1, the J gene TRBJ2-3, with 12 bases that match TRBD2. V lost 7 bases, J lost 0 bases, and 8 bases stayed unmatched. The germline CDR1 and CDR2 sequences are SGHAT and FQDESV (reference sequence). The CDR3 runs 17 residues. In nucleotides, the CDR3 is TGTGCCAGCACCCTTGGACTAGCGGGGACTAGCACAGATACGCAGTATTTT. It encodes CASTLGLAGTSTDTQYF.

This clone was counted once. The sample holds other DNA sequences that translate to the same CDR3. The V and J genes are TRBV7-9 and TRBJ2-5, with 15 bases that match TRBD2. This CDR3 comprises 16 residues. Per germline, CDR1 SEHNR and CDR2 FQNEAQ (reference sequence). The V and J ends lost 5 bases and 2 bases, in that order; junction bases with no gene match: 3. CDR3: CASSLGLAGGQETQYF. The CDR3 DNA reads TGTGCCAGCAGCCTAGGACTAGCGGGAGGGCAAGAGACCCAGTACTTC.

As regards this clone: An end of the junction does not agree with germline; a read error may underlie this. The chain employs TRBV7-7 and TRBJ2-1, with 7 bases identical to TRBD2. Germline loops: CDR1 SSHAT, CDR2 FNYEAQ (reference sequence). This CDR3 has 15 amino acids. This chain's CDR3 is CASSLGGGRYDEQFF. Written as DNA, the CDR3 is TGTGCTAGCAGCTTAGGTGGCGGGAGATACGATGAGCAGTTCTTC.

This chain uses TRBV27 with TRBJ1-3, with 10 bases that match TRBD1. With 2 bases clipped from V and 2 bases from J, the junction kept 0 bases outside the gene matches. This CDR3 is 15 amino acids long. Germline V gene sequence: CDR1 MNHEY, CDR2 SMNVEV (reference sequence). The CDR3: CASSLGTGAGNTIYF. Written as DNA, the CDR3 is TGTGCCAGCAGTTTAGGGACAGGGGCTGGAAACACCATATATTTT.

This chain links TRBV28 with TRBJ1-6, with 9 bases matching TRBD1. Germline V gene data show CDR1 as MDHEN and CDR2 as SYDVKM. Losses at the gene ends were 5 bases for V and 1 base for J; bases not matched to a gene: 9. CDR3 length equals 18 residues. CDR3 protein: CASSPGTGTVSYNSPLHF. In DNA form, the CDR3 reads TGTGCCAGCAGTCCCGGGACAGGGACGGTATCCTATAATTCACCCCTCCACTTT.

The chain links TRBV18 to TRBJ2-7, with D maybe TRBD1 (6 bases). This CDR3 has 15 amino acids. Per the germline V gene, CDR1 is KGHSH and CDR2 is LQKENI. V was cut by 2 bases and J by 0 bases, with 11 bases left in between. The CDR3 reads CASSPYRESSYEQYF. The DNA for the CDR3 is TGTGCCAGCTCACCATACAGGGAGAGCTCCTACGAGCAGTACTTC. Supplemented by reference TRBV18 and TRBJ2-7, the full variable domain reads NAGVMQNPRHLVRRRGQEARLRCSPMKGHSHVYWYRQLPEEGLKFMVYLQKENIIDESGMPKERFSAEFPKEGPSILRIQQVVRGDSAAYFCASSPYRESSYEQYFGPGTRLTVT.

This chain connects TRBV4-2 to TRBJ2-5; D perhaps matches TRBD2 (5 bases). V shed 2 bases and J shed 0 bases, with 13 bases lying between them. This CDR3 has 16 residues. Germline-derived CDR1 and CDR2 are LGHNA and YNFKEQ. The DNA of the CDR3 is TGTGCCAGCAGCCAAAGCTCAGCGGTCAACCAAGAGACCCAGTACTTC. This sequence encodes CASSQSSAVNQETQYF.

V is TRBV28 and J is TRBJ2-7; the match to TRBD2 covers 10 bases. V was pared by 6 bases and J by 1 base, with 3 bases of the junction left unmatched. This CDR3 has 14 residues. Germline V gene sequence: CDR1 MDHEN, CDR2 SYDVKM. CDR3: CASRAAGGSYEQYF. In DNA, the CDR3 is TGTGCCAGCAGGGCAGCGGGAGGGTCCTACGAGCAGTACTTC.

This rearrangement joins TRBV11-2 to TRBJ2-1; TRBD2 matches 13 bases. This CDR3 has 18 residues. V shed 3 bases and J 2 bases; nucleotides not matched to a gene: 7. Germline V CDR1 and CDR2: SGHAT, FQNNGV. The CDR3 loop reads CASSLEVLAGGPYNEQFF. The DNA of the CDR3 is TGTGCCAGCAGCTTGGAAGTACTAGCGGGAGGGCCCTACAATGAGCAGTTCTTC.